A single sample is the source of the 17 T cell receptor beta chains below, sequenced in a study of T cell responses to AZD1222 COVID-19 vaccine. The repertoire was sequenced with immunoSEQ multiplex PCR; TCRdb's copy has only in-frame clones and lacks some. The sample yields more than 80,000 clones, 80% to 90% seen once. Source: peripheral blood, taken on day 0 of MenACWY control vaccination. The source is an adult in good health.

This clone was counted only a few times. The V and J genes are TRBV30 and TRBJ1-6; the match to TRBD1 covers 7 bases. Germline CDR1 GTSNPN, CDR2 SVGIG (reference sequence). This CDR3 has 13 amino acids. Trimming removed 7 bases from V and 6 bases from J; junction bases left unmatched: 6. CDR3 DNA sequence: TGTGCCTTCCAGACAGGGACTAATTCACCCCTCCACTTT. Its translation is CAFQTGTNSPLHF.

The gene calls are TRBV2 and TRBJ1-2; 10 bases are a match to TRBD1. CDR1 SNHLY and CDR2 FYNNEI come from the germline V gene. Losses at the gene ends were 5 bases for V and 8 bases for J; bases not matched to a gene: 8. The CDR3 contains 14 residues. Here the CDR3 reads CASSTDRGLGGYTF. The DNA for the CDR3 is TGTGCCAGCAGTACCGACAGGGGGCTAGGGGGCTACACCTTC. The full variable domain, in which reference TRBV2 and TRBJ1-2 provide the parts outside the CDR3, is EPEVTQTPSHQVTQMGQEVILRCVPISNHLYFYWYRQILGQKVEFLVSFYNNEISEKSEIFDDQFSVERPDGSNFTLKIRSTKLEDSAMYFCASSTDRGLGGYTFGSGTRLTVV.

This clone is judged hyperexpanded (1% or more). The chain carries TRBV6-5 and TRBJ1-1; D call uncertain. From germline, CDR1 is MNHEY and CDR2 SVGAGI. This CDR3 is built from 16 residues. V shed 0 bases and J shed 0 bases, with 11 bases lying between them. The CDR3 DNA reads TGTGCCAGCAGTTACTCCCCCCGGACGTTGAACACTGAAGCTTTCTTT. Amino acid sequence: CASSYSPRTLNTEAFF.

The V gene is TRBV6-5, the J gene TRBJ1-6, with D hard to call. CDR1 and CDR2 from the germline V gene are MNHEY and SVGAGI. The CDR3 consists of 14 residues. Between the trimmed V and J ends, which lost 6 bases and 8 bases, there was a span of 14 bases. The CDR3 DNA follows: TGTGCCAGCAGCCCCCTGGGGATGGATTCACCCCTCCACTTT. It yields the protein CASSPLGMDSPLHF.

The V gene is TRBV6-5, the J gene TRBJ2-7, with 7 positions matching TRBD2. The CDR3 has 13 residues. Per the germline V gene, CDR1 is MNHEY and CDR2 is SVGAGI. With V trimmed by 7 bases and J by 7 bases, 10 bases remained unmatched. The CDR3 region has the DNA TGTGCCAGCACGAGGGAGGGTTGGGGGGAGCAGTACTTC. Its translation: CASTREGWGEQYF.

This sequence joins TRBV6-2 or TRBV6-3 and TRBJ1-5; perhaps TRBD1 as D (5 bases). Germline V lookup: CDR1 MNHEY, CDR2 SVGEGT. CDR3 length: 15 amino acids. V lost 6 bases, J lost 5 bases, and 17 bases lay in between. In DNA, the CDR3 is TGTGCCAGCAGCCCGGTCCAGGGAGAGGATCAGCCCCAGCATTTT. Protein sequence: CASSPVQGEDQPQHF.

V is TRBV6-5 and J is TRBJ1-1; D not resolved. CDR3 size: 11 residues. The germline V and J ends were trimmed by 6 bases and 6 bases, with 8 bases remaining between them. CDR1 and CDR2 (germline): MNHEY, SVGAGI. CDR3 DNA: TGTGCCAGCAGCCGTTCGGCTGAAGCTTTCTTT. Its translation: CASSRSAEAFF.

The rearrangement links TRBV2 to TRBJ2-7, with 9 bases lining up with TRBD1. This CDR3 is 14 amino acids long. Trimming took 6 bases from V and 0 from J; bases not matched to a gene: 3. Germline V gene data show CDR1 as SNHLY and CDR2 as FYNNEI. The chain's CDR3 is CASRADRGSYEQYF. The CDR3 DNA is TGTGCCAGCAGGGCGGACAGGGGCTCCTACGAGCAGTACTTC.

This clone was recorded once. The chain links TRBV19 to TRBJ2-5; 9 bases match TRBD1. From germline, CDR1 is LNHDA and CDR2 SQIVND (reference sequence). The CDR3 sequence is 14 residues long. The V and J ends lost 4 bases and 5 bases, in that order; junction bases with no gene match: 5. This CDR3 reads CASSTGQGRETQYF. CDR3 coding DNA: TGTGCCAGTAGTACCGGACAGGGGAGGGAGACCCAGTACTTC.

This clone was seen only once. The CDR3 nucleotides are TGTGCCATCAGTGGGGGGGACAGTTATAATTCACCCCTCCACTTT. Encoded protein: CAISGGDSYNSPLHF. V and J are TRBV10-3 and TRBJ1-6; TRBD1 aligns across 7 bases. CDR1 ENHRY and CDR2 SYGVKD come from the germline V gene. The CDR3 has 15 amino acids. Trimming removed 4 bases from V and 4 bases from J; junction bases left unmatched: 4.

This chain joins TRBV3-1 (or the pseudogene TRBV3-2) and TRBJ2-7; D not certain. CDR1 is LGHDT, CDR2 YNNKEL, per germline (reference sequence). V was shortened by 4 bases and J by 1 base, with 11 bases between the two germline ends. The CDR3 runs to 14 residues. Here the CDR3 DNA reads TGTGCCAGCAGCCGTTATCCCGCGTCCTACGAGCAGTACTTC. This sequence encodes CASSRYPASYEQYF.

This clone has just one count. V is TRBV4-3 and J is TRBJ1-5; TRBD1 might be the D (5 bases). CDR1 LGHNA and CDR2 YSLEER come from the germline V gene. Trimming took off 1 base at V and 0 bases at J, with 16 bases between the two ends. The CDR3 is made up of 18 amino acids. As DNA, the CDR3 is TGCGCCAGCAGCCAAGCCATAGGTACAGGTAATAGCAATCAGCCCCAGCATTTT. As protein: CASSQAIGTGNSNQPQHF.

This chain connects TRBV5-4 to TRBJ2-7; no definite D call. The CDR3 is 14 residues long. Germline V gene data show CDR1 as SGHNT and CDR2 as YYREEE (reference sequence). Between the trimmed V and J ends, which lost 3 bases and 2 bases, there was a span of 12 bases. The CDR3 protein is CASSSLGSTYEQYF. The CDR3 DNA sequence: TGTGCCAGCAGCTCTCTCGGGTCTACCTACGAGCAGTACTTC. Complete variable domain (other parts from reference TRBV5-4 and TRBJ2-7): ETGVTQSPTHLIKTRGQQVTLRCSSQSGHNTVSWYQQALGQGPQFIFQYYREEENGRGNFPPRFSGLQFPNYSSELNVNALELDDSALYLCASSSLGSTYEQYFGPGTRLTVT.

This clone was seen a handful of times. The rearrangement links TRBV19 to TRBJ2-1, with no clear D. This CDR3 comprises 17 residues. Between the trimmed V and J ends, which lost 0 bases and 1 base, there was a span of 13 bases. The germline V gene encodes CDR1 LNHDA and CDR2 SQIVND (reference sequence). The CDR3 reads CASSIDPFVASYNEQFF. The CDR3 coding sequence is TGTGCCAGTAGTATAGATCCCTTCGTTGCTTCCTACAATGAGCAGTTCTTC.

The gene calls are TRBV18 and TRBJ1-5, with TRBD1 matching 8 bases. The junction had 3 bases not matched to a gene; V was cut back by 6 bases and J by 5 bases. Per the germline V gene, CDR1 is KGHSH and CDR2 is LQKENI. The CDR3 consists of 13 residues. The CDR3 is CASSLTGDQPQHF. CDR3 nucleotide sequence: TGTGCCAGCTCTTTGACAGGGGATCAGCCCCAGCATTTT.

The chain links TRBV9 to TRBJ2-2, with D maybe TRBD1 (6 bases). The CDR3 runs 16 residues. Trimming shortened V by 0 bases and J by 4 bases, and 13 bases separated the two germline ends. Germline V gene data show CDR1 as SGDLS and CDR2 as YYNGEE. This CDR3 is CASSVGAGVSTGELFF. CDR3 coding DNA: TGTGCCAGCAGCGTAGGGGCAGGGGTGAGCACCGGGGAGCTGTTTTTT.

This sequence joins TRBV4-2 and TRBJ2-2; TRBD1 or TRBD2 may be the D gene (6 bases each). Trimming shortened V by 4 bases and J by 5 bases, and 23 bases separated the two germline ends. This CDR3 contains 18 residues. Germline CDR1 LGHNA, CDR2 YNFKEQ. The CDR3 region is CASSRNAVTGADTGELFF. In DNA form, the CDR3 reads TGTGCCAGCAGCCGAAACGCCGTAACGGGGGCAGATACCGGGGAGCTGTTTTTT.